The clone carrying this TCR beta chain was seen once. Antigen specificity is unknown. The entry originates in a study of cytomegalovirus exposure and HLA in healthy donors. The CDR3 spans 16 residues. Trimming took 0 bases from V and 0 from J; bases not matched to a gene: 6. Germline V gene lookup returns CDR1 SGHNT and CDR2 YYREEE (reference sequence). General study findings and limits: Most observed TCR sequences were rare, whereas some public TCRs were detected in many donors. Specificity for CMV antigens was confirmed in vitro for three of the CMV-associated chains. Among TCR beta chains, those listed as cytomegalovirus-associated numbered about 160. HLA restriction was apparent for most CMV-associated TCR beta chains in a later analysis.

The PCR employed 60 Vbeta primers together with 13 Jbeta primers. Sequenced by immunoSEQ multiplex PCR; TCRdb stores in-frame clones only, minus some. Of around 140,000 clones listed, roughly 81% are singletons. This chain links TRBV5-4 with TRBJ2-7; TRBD2 matches 7 bases. Sample: PBMCs. This sequence was found in a female donor in good health and CMV-seronegative. The CDR3 is CASSLGGRESSYEQYF. The CDR3 coding sequence is TGTGCCAGCAGCTTGGGAGGGCGGGAGAGCTCCTACGAGCAGTACTTC.